This is a list of T cell receptor beta chains from one sample in a study of blood T cell repertoires in COVID-19. Assay used: immunoSEQ multiplex PCR; TCRdb lists only in-frame clones, some missing. The sample has fewer than 150,000 clones; roughly 90% are singletons. The sample taken for sequencing was peripheral blood. These receptors were obtained from a woman between 70 and 85 years old who had recovered from COVID-19. Each CDR3 is given with its conserved first and last residue.

v_gene | CDR3aa
TRBV28 | CATHVTGVHYGYTF
TRBV28 | CASKTQGQGRYTEAFF
TRBV5-1 | CASSSQGGGLETQYF
TRBV2 | CASSFTGASYEQYF
TRBV5-6 | CASSFGTLAHMRDTQYF
TRBV2 | CASMTGNTEAFF
TRBV24-1 | CATSATRPSGANVLTF
TRBV7-2 | CASSFLNTGELFF
TRBV18 | CASSPGQDRGGYTF
TRBV5-4 | CASSLGLAGYNEQFF
TRBV19 | CASSSRAGDHHTQYF
TRBV4-1 | CASSQVGLDGYTF
TRBV11-2 | CASSLAGQQETQYF
TRBV28 | CASSPRGAGGTARETQYF
TRBV6-5 | CASSYSAGDREKLFF
TRBV5-1 | CASSLGAQGGNEQFF
TRBV2 | CASNKREGYTDTQYF
TRBV4-3 | CASSQGWGGNQPQHF
TRBV19 | CASSMVGGGNTGELFF
TRBV4-3 | CASSQEFRDYGYTF
TRBV6-5 | CASSPLTGEPQHF
TRBV7-2 | CASSLGSSGGPNNF
TRBV19 | CASSIPLAGALNTQYF
TRBV30 | CARGGSSYEQYF
TRBV7-2 | CASSLVSGEQYF
TRBV5-1 | CASSYSDGELFF
TRBV10-3 | CAISRLAGAYEQYF
TRBV4-2 | CASSQDFAGVGEQYF